The 31 T cell receptor beta chains below were found in one sample sequenced in a study of blood T cell repertoires in COVID-19. TCRdb's copy holds only in-frame clones and misses some; the assay was immunoSEQ multiplex PCR. The sample carries 250,000 or so clones, approximately 90% recorded once. Input material: peripheral blood. The receptors shown here come from a woman aged 40-49 years who had recovered from COVID-19.

The CDR3 nucleotides read TGTGCCAGCAGAGCCGGGACTCTCCTTTTCTTT. This gives the protein CASRAGTLLFF. This chain joins TRBV12-3 or TRBV12-4 and TRBJ1-1, with D tentatively TRBD1 (5 bases). The CDR3 is 11 amino acids. Between the trimmed V and J ends, which lost 6 bases and 13 bases, there was a span of 15 bases.

The chain combines TRBV4-3 with TRBJ1-2; D call uncertain. The germline V and J ends were trimmed by 1 base and 3 bases, with 9 bases remaining between them. The germline V gene has CDR1 LGHNA and CDR2 YSLEER. The CDR3 is 14 residues long. CDR3 sequence (DNA): TGCGCCAGCAGCCAAGCCGAGGGCCACTATGGCTACACCTTC. Translation: CASSQAEGHYGYTF.

J is TRBJ1-1 and V is TRBV6-6, with D possibly matching TRBD1 (5 bases). Germline lookup yields CDR1 MNHNY and CDR2 SVGAGI (reference sequence). The V and J ends lost 2 bases and 6 bases respectively, with 10 bases between them. The CDR3 spans 13 residues. CDR3 bases: TGTGCCAGCAGTTACGGGCAGGGCGCTGAAGCTTTCTTT. It translates to CASSYGQGAEAFF.

V is TRBV4-1 and J is TRBJ2-3, with D possibly TRBD1 on 6 matching bases. CDR1 and CDR2 from the germline V gene are MGHRA and YSYEKL. Trimming removed 0 bases at V and 6 bases at J, with 19 bases between. The CDR3 consists of 17 residues. CDR3 nucleotide sequence: TGCGCCAGCAGCCAAGAGGGGGCCGGGGATGGAGTTGATACGCAGTATTTT. Translated: CASSQEGAGDGVDTQYF.

This clone was observed a single time. The junction departs from the called germline gene at one end, perhaps through a read error. The V and J genes are TRBV19 and TRBJ1-2; 10 nucleotides agree with TRBD1. CDR1 and CDR2 (germline): LNHDA, SQIVND (reference sequence). The length of the CDR3 is 15 residues. The CDR3 here is CTSSKGQGGSYGYTF. In DNA, the CDR3 is TGTACCAGTAGTAAAGGACAGGGGGGCTCCTATGGCTACACCTTC.

The sample holds a few counts of this clone. J is TRBJ2-3 and V is TRBV11-3, with a weak D call TRBD1 (6 bases). Trimming shortened V by 5 bases and J by 6 bases, and 18 bases separated the two germline ends. The germline V gene has CDR1 SGHNT and CDR2 YENEEA. This CDR3 region has 15 residues. The CDR3: CASSPLGALRDTQYF. The CDR3 bases are TGTGCCAGCAGCCCCCTGGGGGCCCTGCGGGATACGCAGTATTTT.

This chain joins TRBV6-2 or TRBV6-3 and TRBJ1-5, with a weak D call TRBD1 (6 bases). This CDR3 is 14 amino acids long. Germline V lookup: CDR1 MNHEY, CDR2 SVGEGT. V was trimmed by 5 bases and J by 0 bases, leaving 8 bases between them. CDR3: CASSVGHSNQPQHF. For the CDR3, the DNA is TGTGCCAGCAGTGTGGGACATAGCAATCAGCCCCAGCATTTT.

V gene TRBV14 combines with J gene TRBJ2-2, with TRBD1 matching 8 bases. Trimming cost V 2 bases and J 4 bases; bases outside gene matches: 3. The CDR3 runs 15 residues. Germline lookup yields CDR1 SGHDN and CDR2 FVKESK. CDR3 DNA: TGTGCCAGCAGCCAAACAGGGGGAGGCACCGGGGAGCTGTTTTTT. This encodes CASSQTGGGTGELFF.

The V and J genes are TRBV5-1 and TRBJ1-2; TRBD1 is a possible D gene (5 bases). CDR1 and CDR2 from the germline V gene are SGHRS and YFSETQ. CDR3 size: 12 residues. V was cut by 0 bases and J by 5 bases, with 5 bases left in between. Here the CDR3 reads CASSLAGYGYTF. The CDR3 bases are TGCGCCAGCAGCTTGGCAGGGTATGGCTACACCTTC.

The chain couples TRBV7-2 to TRBJ2-2; 9 positions agree with TRBD2. CDR3 length equals 17 residues. V lost 5 bases to trimming and J lost 0 bases; unmatched junction nucleotides: 7. Per germline, CDR1 SGHTA and CDR2 FQGNSA. This CDR3 reads CASSTFSGRANTGELFF. The CDR3, as DNA: TGTGCCAGCAGCACATTTAGCGGGAGAGCGAACACCGGGGAGCTGTTTTTT.

The chain links TRBV5-1 to TRBJ2-3; 8 bases are a match to TRBD2. Trimming took 4 bases from V and 8 from J; bases not matched to a gene: 9. The CDR3 consists of 14 residues. CDR1 is SGHRS, CDR2 YFSETQ, per germline. The CDR3 DNA reads TGCGCCAGCAGCAGCCGGACTAGCATGGGTACGCAGTATTTT. This encodes CASSSRTSMGTQYF.

The chain uses TRBV6-5 and TRBJ2-2; D is perhaps TRBD2 (6 bases). Trimming pared 2 bases from V and 7 bases from J, leaving 17 bases between. Germline V gene data show CDR1 as MNHEY and CDR2 as SVGAGI. This CDR3 has 16 amino acids. The CDR3 DNA sequence: TGTGCCAGCAGTTACCGCGGGACCCTGGCGGGCGGGGAGCTGTTTTTT. Its protein product is CASSYRGTLAGGELFF.

V is TRBV3-1 (or the pseudogene TRBV3-2) and J is TRBJ2-5; TRBD1 might be the D (6 bases). The CDR3 runs to 16 residues. V was pared by 0 bases and J by 1 base, with 12 bases between. Looked up from germline, CDR1 is LGHDT and CDR2 is YNNKEL (reference sequence). The DNA for the CDR3 is TGTGCCAGCAGCCAAGATGGGTCAGGGGCCCAAGAGACCCAGTACTTC. This encodes CASSQDGSGAQETQYF.

The chain employs TRBV29-1 and TRBJ1-2, with 8 nucleotides matching TRBD1. In germline, CDR1 is SQVTM, CDR2 ANQGSEA. V was clipped by 6 bases and J by 6 bases; unmatched bases: 9. The CDR3 runs 13 residues. The CDR3 is CSVRTGNVNGYTF. Written as DNA, the CDR3 is TGCAGCGTCCGGACAGGGAACGTTAATGGCTACACCTTC.

The chain recombines TRBV6-5 with TRBJ1-6; 7 nucleotides match TRBD1. The V segment lost 7 bases and the J segment 8 bases; nucleotides outside the gene matches: 5. Looked up from germline, CDR1 is MNHEY and CDR2 is SVGAGI. CDR3 length: 13 residues. CDR3 sequence (DNA): TGTGCCAGCACCAGACAGGGTTATTCACCCCTCCACTTT. Its protein is CASTRQGYSPLHF.

This chain joins TRBV19 and TRBJ1-2; D is possibly TRBD1 (6 bases). The CDR3 has 15 amino acids. Trimming removed 1 base at V and 8 bases at J, with 17 bases between. Germline CDR1 is LNHDA and CDR2 is SQIVND (reference sequence). CDR3 nucleotides: TGTGCCAGTAGTATAGTGGGGCAGGGGCCGGGCGGCTACACCTTC. Translated, it gives CASSIVGQGPGGYTF.

J is TRBJ1-4 and V is TRBV10-3, with D perhaps matching TRBD1 (5 bases). The V gene lost 6 bases and the J gene lost 5 bases, with 16 bases spanning the gap. CDR1 and CDR2 from the germline V gene are ENHRY and SYGVKD. This CDR3 has 15 residues. CDR3 region: CAISPVGQGNEKLFF. The CDR3 DNA is TGTGCCATCAGCCCGGTGGGGCAGGGAAATGAAAAACTGTTTTTT.

The rearrangement joins TRBV30 to TRBJ1-6; TRBD1 might be the D (5 bases). The CDR3 runs 16 residues. Germline V gives CDR1 GTSNPN, CDR2 SVGIG (reference sequence). V was trimmed by 0 bases and J by 8 bases, leaving 17 bases between them. The CDR3 spells CAWSVPGTPIYSPLHF. CDR3 DNA: TGTGCCTGGAGTGTACCTGGGACTCCCATATATTCACCCCTCCACTTT.

This rearrangement joins TRBV11-1 to TRBJ2-7, with TRBD1 identical over 9 bases. Unmatched junction bases numbered 6, after V lost 8 bases and J lost 7 bases. This CDR3 has 12 amino acids. CDR1 and CDR2 (germline): SGHAT, FQDESV (reference sequence). CDR3 protein: CASGTGIGEQYF. CDR3 nucleotide sequence: TGTGCCAGCGGGACAGGGATAGGGGAGCAGTACTTC.

The chain carries TRBV10-2 and TRBJ2-5; perhaps TRBD2 as D (6 bases). Germline V CDR1 and CDR2: WSHSY, SAAADI. This CDR3 is 12 amino acids long. The ends were cut back, 5 bases at V and 5 bases at J, with 9 bases in the middle. The CDR3 reads CASSWAGETQYF. The CDR3 DNA follows: TGCGCCAGCAGTTGGGCGGGGGAGACCCAGTACTTC.

The rearrangement joins TRBV12-3 or TRBV12-4 to TRBJ1-2; 10 positions agree with TRBD1. V gave up 6 bases and J gave up 9 bases; unmatched junction bases: 7. This CDR3 has 13 residues. This CDR3 reads CASSRGTGASYTF. The CDR3 DNA is TGTGCCAGCAGCCGAGGGACAGGGGCGAGCTACACCTTC.

V and J are TRBV19 and TRBJ2-7, with D hard to call. V lost 1 base and J 6 bases, leaving 10 bases between the germline ends. The germline V gene encodes CDR1 LNHDA and CDR2 SQIVND (reference sequence). CDR3 length: 13 residues. Here the CDR3 DNA reads TGTGCCAGTAGTATAGCCCCCAGAGGCGAGCAGTACTTC. Amino acid sequence: CASSIAPRGEQYF.

V usage is TRBV7-2 and J usage is TRBJ2-3; D ambiguous. Germline V gene data show CDR1 as SGHTA and CDR2 as FQGNSA. V was trimmed by 5 bases and J by 3 bases, leaving 12 bases between them. The CDR3 loop spans 14 amino acids. The CDR3 sequence is CASSPSWVTDTQYF. The DNA for the CDR3 is TGTGCCAGCAGCCCTAGTTGGGTTACAGATACGCAGTATTTT.

The chain combines TRBV3-1 (or the pseudogene TRBV3-2) with TRBJ2-5; the match to TRBD1 covers 7 bases. This CDR3 has 16 amino acids. Germline CDR1 LGHDT, CDR2 YNNKEL (reference sequence). V shed 4 bases and J 1 base; nucleotides not matched to a gene: 9. CDR3 nucleotides: TGTGCCAGCAGCCGGAACAGGGGAAGCCCCCAAGAGACCCAGTACTTC. The encoded protein is CASSRNRGSPQETQYF.

V gene TRBV7-9 combines with J gene TRBJ2-5; a possible D gene is TRBD2 (6 bases). V dropped 5 bases and J dropped 9 bases, with 16 bases sitting between them. The length of the CDR3 is 13 residues. Germline V gene sequence: CDR1 SEHNR, CDR2 FQNEAQ (reference sequence). The CDR3 DNA is TGTGCCAGCAGCCCTGACACCCCGGGGGCCCAGTACTTC. It codes for CASSPDTPGAQYF.

There are a few counts of this clone. V is TRBV21-1 and J is TRBJ2-2; the D segment call TRBD1 is taken from the table without a DNA check. TRBV21-1 represents a pseudogene. This CDR3 is built from 19 residues. CDR3 amino acids: CASSKGGGQGGNGTGELFF. For the CDR3, the DNA is TGTGCCAGCAGCAAAGGCGGGGGACAGGGCGGGAATGGGACCGGGGAGCTGTTTTTT.

The V and J genes are TRBV6-5 and TRBJ1-1, with D possibly being TRBD1 (5 bases). Trimming cost V 1 base and J 6 bases, with 15 bases left between them. The CDR3 consists of 15 residues. Germline CDR1 reads MNHEY; CDR2 reads SVGAGI. The CDR3 region is CASSYFVSTGAEAFF. The CDR3 DNA reads TGTGCCAGCAGTTACTTCGTCTCAACGGGGGCTGAAGCTTTCTTT.

The V and J genes are TRBV3-1 (or the pseudogene TRBV3-2) and TRBJ2-1; D is ambiguous. The V gene lost 4 bases and the J gene lost 0 bases, with 7 bases spanning the gap. The CDR3 is 14 residues long. Germline values: CDR1 LGHDT, CDR2 YNNKEL (reference sequence). The chain's CDR3 is CASSLAHSYNEQFF. The CDR3, as DNA: TGTGCCAGCAGCCTAGCACACTCCTACAATGAGCAGTTCTTC.

The chain uses TRBV7-2 and TRBJ2-3; 9 bases map to TRBD2. Per the germline V gene, CDR1 is SGHTA and CDR2 is FQGNSA. Trimming removed 3 bases from V and 4 bases from J; junction bases left unmatched: 5. This CDR3 region has 15 residues. CDR3 region: CASSLGGRAADTQYF. The CDR3, as DNA: TGTGCCAGCAGCTTGGGCGGGAGGGCGGCAGATACGCAGTATTTT. The full variable domain, completed using reference TRBV7-2 and TRBJ2-3, is GAGVSQSPSNKVTEKGKDVELRCDPISGHTALYWYRQSLGQGLEFLIYFQGNSAPDKSGLPSDRFSAERTGGSVSTLTIQRTQQEDSAVYLCASSLGGRAADTQYFGPGTRLTVL.

The V and J genes are TRBV29-1 and TRBJ1-1, with D maybe TRBD1 (5 bases). This CDR3 has 12 residues. CDR1 is SQVTM and CDR2 is ANQGSEA in the germline V gene. Deletions cut 5 bases from V and 1 base from J, with 8 bases between. This chain's CDR3 is CSVTQANTEAFF. In DNA form, the CDR3 reads TGCAGCGTTACACAGGCGAACACTGAAGCTTTCTTT.

This clone was seen just once. The chain links TRBV6-6 to TRBJ2-5, with TRBD1 as a possible D gene (6 bases). The CDR3 length is 12 residues. Trimming cost V 6 bases and J 5 bases, with 10 bases left between them. CDR1 and CDR2 from the germline V gene are MNHNY and SVGAGI (reference sequence). CDR3 sequence: CASSPRGETQYF. The CDR3 DNA reads TGTGCCAGCAGCCCTAGGGGGGAGACCCAGTACTTC.